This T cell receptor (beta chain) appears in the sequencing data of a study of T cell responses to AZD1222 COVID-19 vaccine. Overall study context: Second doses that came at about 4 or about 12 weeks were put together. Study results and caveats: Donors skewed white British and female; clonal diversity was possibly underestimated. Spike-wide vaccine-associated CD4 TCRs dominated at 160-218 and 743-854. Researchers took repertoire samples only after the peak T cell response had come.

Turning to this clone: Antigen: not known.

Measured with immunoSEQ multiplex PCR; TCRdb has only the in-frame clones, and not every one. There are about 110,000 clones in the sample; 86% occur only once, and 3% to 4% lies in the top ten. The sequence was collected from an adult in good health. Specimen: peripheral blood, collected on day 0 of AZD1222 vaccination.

The CDR3 is CASSQGQADWPQHF. CDR3 coding DNA: TGCGCCAGCAGCCAAGGACAGGCGGATTGGCCCCAGCATTTT. The V and J genes are TRBV4-3 and TRBJ1-5, with D maybe TRBD1 (6 bases). There are 14 residues in the CDR3. V lost 1 base to trimming and J lost 9 bases, with 13 bases between them. Germline V CDR1 and CDR2: LGHNA, YSLEER.